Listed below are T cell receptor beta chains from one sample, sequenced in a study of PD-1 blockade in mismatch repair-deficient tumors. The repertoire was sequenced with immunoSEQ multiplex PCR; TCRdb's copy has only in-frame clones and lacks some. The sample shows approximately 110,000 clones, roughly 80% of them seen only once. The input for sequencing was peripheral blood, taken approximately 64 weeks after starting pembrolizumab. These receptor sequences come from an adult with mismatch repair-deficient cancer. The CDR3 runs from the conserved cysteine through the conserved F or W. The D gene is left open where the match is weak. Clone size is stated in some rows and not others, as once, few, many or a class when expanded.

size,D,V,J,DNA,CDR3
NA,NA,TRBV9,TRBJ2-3,TGTGCCAGCAGCGTAGGGGTTCGGACAGATACGCAGTATTTT,CASSVGVRTDTQYF
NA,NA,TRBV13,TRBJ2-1,TGTGCCAGCAGCTTAGGGGGGAAGAGCTCCTACAATGAGCAGTTCTTC,CASSLGGKSSYNEQFF
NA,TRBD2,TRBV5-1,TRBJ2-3,TGCGCCAGCAATCCGGGACTAGCGGGAGGTGATACGCAGTATTTT,CASNPGLAGGDTQYF
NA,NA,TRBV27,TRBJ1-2,TGTGCCAGCAGTCCCCGCGGCCTCTCGGGTGGCTACACCTTC,CASSPRGLSGGYTF
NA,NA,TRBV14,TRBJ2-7,TGTGCCAGCAGCCAATTCAGGGTAGGGGAGCAGTACTTC,CASSQFRVGEQYF
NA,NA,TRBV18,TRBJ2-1,TGTGCCAGCTCACCACCGAGCCAAAGGAATGAGCAGTTCTTC,CASSPPSQRNEQFF
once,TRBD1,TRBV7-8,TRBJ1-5,TGTGCCAGCAGCTTAGCGCAGCCAGGGGGCGCGGGTCAGCCCCAGCATTTT,CASSLAQPGGAGQPQHF
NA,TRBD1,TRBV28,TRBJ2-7,TGTGCCAGCAGTCCAGGGGGCTCTTACGAGCAGTACTTC,CASSPGGSYEQYF
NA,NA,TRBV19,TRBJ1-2,TGTGCCAGTAGGGACCGGGATGCGGTTGGCTACACCTTC,CASRDRDAVGYTF
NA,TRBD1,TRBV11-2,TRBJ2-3,TGTGCCAGCAGCTTAGACCCGGACAGGCCGGCAGATACGCAGTATTTT,CASSLDPDRPADTQYF
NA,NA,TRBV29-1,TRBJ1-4,TGCAGCGCAACCGTGGGGTACAGGCTTAATGAAAAACTGTTTTTT,CSATVGYRLNEKLFF
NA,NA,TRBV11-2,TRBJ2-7,TGTGCCAGCACCCCATTCGGGGGAATCTCCTACGAGCAGTACTTC,CASTPFGGISYEQYF
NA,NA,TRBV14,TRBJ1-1,TGTGCCAGCAGCCGCCGTGGGGGTGGATATGCTTTCTTT,CASSRRGGGYAFF
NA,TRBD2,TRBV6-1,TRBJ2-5,TGTGCCAGCAACCTCGACGCGGGGGTAATGGAGACCCAGTACTTC,CASNLDAGVMETQYF
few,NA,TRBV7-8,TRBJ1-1,TGTGCCAGCAGCTTAGACGCGGCGGCGAACACTGAAGCTTTCTTT,CASSLDAAANTEAFF
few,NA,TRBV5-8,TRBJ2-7,TGTGCCAGCAGCTCGGACCTCCACGTGGTCGAGCAGTACTTC,CASSSDLHVVEQYF
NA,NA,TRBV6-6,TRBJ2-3,TGTGCCAGCAGTCACTACACAGATACGCAGTATTTT,CASSHYTDTQYF
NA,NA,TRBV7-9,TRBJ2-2,TGTGCCAGCAGCTTGACAGTCGGGGAGCTGTTTTTT,CASSLTVGELFF
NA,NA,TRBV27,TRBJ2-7,TGTGCCAGCAGTCACCCCGACAGGAGCTCCTACGAGCAGTACTTC,CASSHPDRSSYEQYF
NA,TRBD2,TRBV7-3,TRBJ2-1,TGTGCCAGCAGCCCAACCGGGACTAGCGGGAGGAGGTACAATGAGCAGTTCTTC,CASSPTGTSGRRYNEQFF
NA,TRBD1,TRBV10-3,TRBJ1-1,TGTGCCATCAGTGGGGGACAGAAGAACACTGAAGCTTTCTTT,CAISGGQKNTEAFF
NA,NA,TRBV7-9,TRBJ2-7,TGTGCCAGCAGCCCCCTTAGGACAGCCTCCTACGAGCAGTACTTC,CASSPLRTASYEQYF
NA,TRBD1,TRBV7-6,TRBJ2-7,TGTGCCAGCAGCTTAGTCTTTGACAGGGGGGCCGAGCAGTACTTC,CASSLVFDRGAEQYF
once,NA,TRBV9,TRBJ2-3,TGTGCCAGCAGCGTAGGGACGCCTAGAACAGATACGCAGTATTTT,CASSVGTPRTDTQYF
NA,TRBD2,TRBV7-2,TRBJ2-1,TGTGCCAGCAGCCCGAGGACTAGCGGGCGAGCGAATGAGCAGTTCTTC,CASSPRTSGRANEQFF
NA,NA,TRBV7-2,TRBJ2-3,TGTGCCAGCAGCTTAGATCGTCGCGGAATGGGGGGAAGGGATACGCAGTATTTT,CASSLDRRGMGGRDTQYF
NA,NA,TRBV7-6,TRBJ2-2,TGTGCCAGCAGCTCGTCCCCGGGACAAAACACCGGGGAGCTGTTTTTT,CASSSSPGQNTGELFF
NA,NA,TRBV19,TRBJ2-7,TGTGCCAGTAGTGCGGGCCCAATCTACGAGCAGTACTTC,CASSAGPIYEQYF
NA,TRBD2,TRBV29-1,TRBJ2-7,TGCAGCGTTGATGGGACGCGGGGAGGGACCTACGAGCAGTACTTC,CSVDGTRGGTYEQYF
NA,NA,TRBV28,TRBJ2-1,TGTGCCAGCAGTTTCTATCGGAAAGAATACAATGAGCAGTTCTTC,CASSFYRKEYNEQFF
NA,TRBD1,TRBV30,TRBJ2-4,TGTGCCTGGAGTACAGGGGAAGGAAACATTCAGTACTTC,CAWSTGEGNIQYF
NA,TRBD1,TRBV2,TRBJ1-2,TGTGCCAGCAGTCCGGGACAGGGACAATATGGCTACACCTTC,CASSPGQGQYGYTF
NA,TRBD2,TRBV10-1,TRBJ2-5,TGCGCCAGCAGTGATCTACGGGAGGAGGCCCAAGAGACCCAGTACTTC,CASSDLREEAQETQYF
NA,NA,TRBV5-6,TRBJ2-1,TGTGCCAGCAGCTGGGTTGGAGATGAGCAGTTCTTC,CASSWVGDEQFF
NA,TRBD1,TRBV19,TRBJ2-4,TGTGCCAGTAGTACAACGGGACAGGGTAAAAACATTCAGTACTTC,CASSTTGQGKNIQYF
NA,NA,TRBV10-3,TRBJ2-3,TGTGCCATCCTGGACGCAGATACGCAGTATTTT,CAILDADTQYF
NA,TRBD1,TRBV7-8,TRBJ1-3,TGTGCCAGCAGCTTGGGACAGAACTCTGGAAACACCATATATTTT,CASSLGQNSGNTIYF
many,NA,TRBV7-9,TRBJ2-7,TGTGCCAGCAGCTCCGAGCGCGAGCAGTACTTC,CASSSEREQYF
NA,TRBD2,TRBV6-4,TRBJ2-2,TGTGCCAGCAGTGAATCAGGACTAGCGGGAACCGGGGAGCTGTTTTTT,CASSESGLAGTGELFF
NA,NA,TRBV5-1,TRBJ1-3,TGCGCCAGCAGCAAAGGGATCTCTGGAAACACCATATATTTT,CASSKGISGNTIYF
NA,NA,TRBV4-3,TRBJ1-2,TGCGCCAGCAGCCACGTTTCAGGGGACCGTGGCTACACCTTC,CASSHVSGDRGYTF
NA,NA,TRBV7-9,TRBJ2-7,TGTGCCAGCAGCTTAGAGGGTATGCGTTCAGAGCAGTACTTC,CASSLEGMRSEQYF
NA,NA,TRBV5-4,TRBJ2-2,TGTGCCAGCAGTTGGGCGGGCGGAAGCACCGGGGAGCTGTTTTTT,CASSWAGGSTGELFF
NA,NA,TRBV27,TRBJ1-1,TGTGCCAGCAGTTTAACAGGGAACACTGAAGCTTTCTTT,CASSLTGNTEAFF
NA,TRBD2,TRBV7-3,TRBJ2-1,TGTGCCAGCAGCCCCGGACTAGCGGGGTACAATGAGCAGTTCTTC,CASSPGLAGYNEQFF
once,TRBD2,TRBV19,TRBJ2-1,TGTGCCAGTAGTATAGCGGCTAGCGGGGTGTACAATGAGCAGTTCTTC,CASSIAASGVYNEQFF
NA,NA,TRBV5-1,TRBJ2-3,TGCGCCAGCAGCTTGGCCTCCGCAGGCGCAGATACGCAGTATTTT,CASSLASAGADTQYF
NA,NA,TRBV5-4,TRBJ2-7,TGTGCCAGCAGCTTGGAAGTTAGCGGCCAGGGAGAGCAGTACTTC,CASSLEVSGQGEQYF
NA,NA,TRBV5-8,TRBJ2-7,TGTGCCAGCAGCGGAGAGCCCTACGAGCAGTACTTC,CASSGEPYEQYF
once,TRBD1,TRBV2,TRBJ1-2,TGTGCCAGCGCGATTACCTCGGGACAGCACTATGGCTACACCTTC,CASAITSGQHYGYTF
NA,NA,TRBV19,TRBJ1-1,TGTGCCAGTAGTATCTCCGCCGGGTCAGAAGCTTTCTTT,CASSISAGSEAFF